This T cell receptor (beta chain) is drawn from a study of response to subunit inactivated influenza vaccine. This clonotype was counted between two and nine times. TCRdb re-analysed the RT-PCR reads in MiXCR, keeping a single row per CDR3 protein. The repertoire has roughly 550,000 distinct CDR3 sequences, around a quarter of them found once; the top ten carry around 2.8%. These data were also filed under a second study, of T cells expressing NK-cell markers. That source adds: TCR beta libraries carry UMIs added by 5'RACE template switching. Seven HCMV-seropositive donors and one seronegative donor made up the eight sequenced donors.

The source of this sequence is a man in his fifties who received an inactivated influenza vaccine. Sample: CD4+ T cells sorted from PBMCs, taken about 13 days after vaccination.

This chain's CDR3 is CASSYRPRAETQYF. CDR3 DNA sequence: TGTGCCAGCAGTTATCGCCCCCGGGCGGAGACCCAGTACTTC. J is TRBJ2-5 and V is TRBV12-3 or TRBV12-4; no reliable D call. The CDR3 covers 14 residues. V gave up 4 bases and J gave up 5 bases, with 14 bases separating them.